The subject of this entry is one TCR beta chain. Its antigen remains unidentified. This entry belongs to a study of OX40 agonist ivuxolimab in advanced cancers. Study-wide context: A mean age of roughly 60 years, range roughly 23 to 85, was recorded, and roughly 80% were male. Earlier treatment with anti-PD-1, anti-PD-L1 or anti-CTLA-4 was permitted, and approximately 38% had received some. Findings and caveats of the study: Expanded peripheral T cell antigen specificity was not determined.

The germline gives CDR1 SGHTA, CDR2 FQGNSA. The CDR3 sequence is 16 residues long. Trimming removed 7 bases from V and 2 bases from J, with 18 bases in between. Sequencing was performed with immunoSEQ multiplex PCR; in TCRdb, only in-frame clones are kept and a portion is missing. There are 80,000 to 100,000 clones in the sample; roughly 89% occur only once, and just under 0.8% lies in the top ten. This TCR was recovered from an adult with an advanced solid tumor such as melanoma, head and neck, liver or kidney cancer. The gene calls are TRBV7-2 and TRBJ2-1; weak D call: TRBD1 (5 bases). The source was CD4+ or CD8+ T cells sorted from blood, collected in a trial of the OX40 agonist ivuxolimab. The CDR3 protein is CASTQRQSFTYNEQFF. CDR3 sequence (DNA): TGTGCCAGCACCCAAAGACAGTCCTTCACCTACAATGAGCAGTTCTTC.